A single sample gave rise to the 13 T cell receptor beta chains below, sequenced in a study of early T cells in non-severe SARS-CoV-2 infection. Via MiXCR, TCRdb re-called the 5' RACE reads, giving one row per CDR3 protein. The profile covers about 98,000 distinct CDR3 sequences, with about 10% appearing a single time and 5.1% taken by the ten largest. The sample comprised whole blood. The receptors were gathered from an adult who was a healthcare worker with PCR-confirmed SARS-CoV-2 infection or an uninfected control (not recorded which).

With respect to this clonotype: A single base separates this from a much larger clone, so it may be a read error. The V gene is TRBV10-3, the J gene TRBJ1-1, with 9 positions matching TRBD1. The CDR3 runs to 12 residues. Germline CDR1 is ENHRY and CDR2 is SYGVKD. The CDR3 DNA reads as TGTGCCACCCGGGACAGGGTCACTGAAGCTCTCTTT. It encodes CATRDRVTEALF.

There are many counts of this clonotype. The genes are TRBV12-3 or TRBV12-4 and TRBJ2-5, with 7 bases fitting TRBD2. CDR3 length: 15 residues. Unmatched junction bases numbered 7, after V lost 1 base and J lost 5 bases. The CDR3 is CASSLGGAGGETQYF. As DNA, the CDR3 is TGTGCCAGCAGTTTAGGTGGAGCCGGGGGGGAGACCCAGTACTTC.

In DNA form, the CDR3 reads TGTGCCAGCTCACCCGACAGGGGATTACAGCCCCAGCATTTT. It encodes CASSPDRGLQPQHF. V is TRBV18 and J is TRBJ1-5; the match to TRBD1 covers 8 bases. CDR3 size: 14 residues. Germline V gives CDR1 KGHSH, CDR2 LQKENI. J was trimmed by 7 bases and V by 3 bases; bases with no gene match: 5.

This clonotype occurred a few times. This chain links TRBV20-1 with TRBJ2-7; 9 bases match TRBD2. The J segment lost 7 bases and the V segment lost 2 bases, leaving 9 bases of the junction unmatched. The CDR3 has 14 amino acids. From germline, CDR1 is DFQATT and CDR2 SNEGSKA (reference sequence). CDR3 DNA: TGCAGTGCTAGACATAGCGGGGGTGCCGGGGAGCAGTACTTC. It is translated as CSARHSGGAGEQYF.

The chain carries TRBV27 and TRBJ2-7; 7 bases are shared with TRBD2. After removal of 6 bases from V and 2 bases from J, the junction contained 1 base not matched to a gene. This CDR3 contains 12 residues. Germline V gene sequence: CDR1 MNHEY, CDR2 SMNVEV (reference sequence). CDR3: CASRAGAYEQYF. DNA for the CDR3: TGTGCCAGCAGGGCGGGGGCCTACGAGCAGTACTTC.

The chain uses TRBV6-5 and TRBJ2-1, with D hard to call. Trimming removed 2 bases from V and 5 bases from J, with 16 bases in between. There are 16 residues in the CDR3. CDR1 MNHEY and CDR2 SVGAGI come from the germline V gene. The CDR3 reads CASSYGVASEDNEQFF. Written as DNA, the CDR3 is TGTGCCAGCAGTTACGGGGTAGCAAGTGAGGACAATGAGCAGTTCTTC.

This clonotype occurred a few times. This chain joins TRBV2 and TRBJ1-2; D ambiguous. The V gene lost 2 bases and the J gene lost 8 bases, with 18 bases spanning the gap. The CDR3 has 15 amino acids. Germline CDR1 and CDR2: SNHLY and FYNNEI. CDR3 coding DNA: TGTGCCAGCAGTGAAACGTCGGCTAAATTGGGAGGCTACACCTTC. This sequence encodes CASSETSAKLGGYTF.

CDR3 bases: TGTGCCAGCAGCTACCCAGGGGCCCAGGGGTACGAGCAGTACTTC. As protein: CASSYPGAQGYEQYF. The chain has TRBV5-4 and TRBJ2-7; tentative D call: TRBD1 (6 bases). The length of the CDR3 is 15 residues. Germline V lookup: CDR1 SGHNT, CDR2 YYREEE (reference sequence). V lost 3 bases to trimming and J lost 4 bases, with 17 bases between them.

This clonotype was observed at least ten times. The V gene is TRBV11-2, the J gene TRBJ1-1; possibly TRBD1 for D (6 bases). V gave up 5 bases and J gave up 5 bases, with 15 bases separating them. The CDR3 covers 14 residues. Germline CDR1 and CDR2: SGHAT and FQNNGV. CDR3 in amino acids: CASSPQGKSTEAFF. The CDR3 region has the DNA TGTGCCAGCAGCCCCCAGGGGAAGTCGACTGAAGCTTTCTTT.

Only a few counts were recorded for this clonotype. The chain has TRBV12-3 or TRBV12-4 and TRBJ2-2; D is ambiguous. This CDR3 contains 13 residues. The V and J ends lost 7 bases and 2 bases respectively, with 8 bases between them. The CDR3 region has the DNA TGTGCCAGCACCCTTCCCAACACCGGGGAGCTGTTTTTT. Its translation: CASTLPNTGELFF.

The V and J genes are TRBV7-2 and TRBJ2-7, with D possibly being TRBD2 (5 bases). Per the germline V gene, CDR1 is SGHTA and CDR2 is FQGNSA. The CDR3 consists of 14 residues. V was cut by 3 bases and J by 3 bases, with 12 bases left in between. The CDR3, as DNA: TGTGCCAGCAGCTTGTCCGGGGTCTTCTACGAGCAGTACTTC. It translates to CASSLSGVFYEQYF.

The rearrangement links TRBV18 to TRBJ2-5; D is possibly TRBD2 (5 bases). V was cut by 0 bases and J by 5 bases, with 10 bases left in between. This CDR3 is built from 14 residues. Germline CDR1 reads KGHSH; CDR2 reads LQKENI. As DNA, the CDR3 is TGTGCCAGCTCACCACCTACGGAGGTTGAGACCCAGTACTTC. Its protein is CASSPPTEVETQYF.

CDR3 protein: CSARRDYSDTQYF. The CDR3 DNA reads as TGCAGTGCTAGAAGGGACTACTCGGATACGCAGTATTTT. The chain employs TRBV20-1 and TRBJ2-3, with TRBD2 matching over 7 bases. J lost 6 bases, V lost 2 bases, and 5 bases had no gene match. CDR1 and CDR2 from the germline V gene are DFQATT and SNEGSKA (reference sequence). This CDR3 is 13 amino acids long.